This entry concerns a single T cell receptor beta chain. Its antigen is unknown. Sequenced by immunoSEQ multiplex PCR; TCRdb stores in-frame clones only, minus some. The table has about 66,000 clones, approximately 97% seen once. This sample stems from a study of cytomegalovirus exposure and HLA in healthy donors. General observations from the study: Cytomegalovirus association was listed for 150 to 200 TCR beta chains. Diagnosis of cytomegalovirus status made by the classifier reportedly showed high specificity and sensitivity.

V trimming: 5 bases; J trimming: 3 bases; junction bases outside the gene matches: 3. This CDR3 region has 13 residues. Looked up from germline, CDR1 is SGHDT and CDR2 is YYEEEE. The receptor was isolated from a woman between 18 and 30 years old in good health and CMV-seropositive. The rearrangement joins TRBV5-6 to TRBJ1-1; TRBD1 matches 8 bases. The sequencing sample was made of PBMCs. DNA of the CDR3: TGTGCCAGCAGAGACAGGGGACACACTGAAGCTTTCTTT. Amino acid sequence: CASRDRGHTEAFF.